This note documents a single T cell receptor beta chain sequence. The data originate from a study of control samples from healthy donors and cancer patients. Germline V gene sequence: CDR1 LGHNA, CDR2 YNFKEQ. The length of the CDR3 is 13 residues. The V end was cut by 0 bases, the J end by 8 bases, with 10 bases between. Libraries were prepared by immunoSEQ multiplex PCR; TCRdb keeps only in-frame clonotypes and omits some of them. This sample has roughly 400,000 clones, with 80% to 95% found just once. The sample taken for sequencing was PBMCs. This TCR derives from a middle-aged man with head and neck cancer. The chain is built from TRBV4-2 and TRBJ1-2; D may be TRBD1 (6 bases). The CDR3 DNA reads as TGTGCCAGCAGCCAAGATCGGGGGGGCGGCTACACCTTC. It specifies CASSQDRGGGYTF.